The 24 T cell receptor beta chains below come from one sample, sequenced in a study of shared clonotypes between healthy human individuals. Method: immunoSEQ multiplex PCR; TCRdb's copy keeps in-frame clones and lacks some. The table shows some 2,500,000 clones, with 80% to 95% occurring only once. Sample: naive CD4+ T cells from PBMCs. The subset here: CD45RA+ positively selected. The source of these receptors is a man between 18 and 35 years old in good health. Some clones in this sample may be carry-over from other donors' samples.

The V call is TRBV5-1, the J call TRBJ1-1, with 7 bases matching TRBD1. CDR1 is SGHRS, CDR2 YFSETQ, per germline. The CDR3 is made up of 15 amino acids. With V trimmed by 6 bases and J by 1 base, 9 bases remained unmatched. The CDR3: CASNWGGGANTEAFF. The CDR3 bases are TGCGCCAGCAACTGGGGAGGGGGCGCGAACACTGAAGCTTTCTTT.

This chain uses TRBV7-2 with TRBJ2-7, with 7 bases that match TRBD1. After removal of 4 bases from V and 2 bases from J, the junction contained 5 bases not matched to a gene. Germline V gives CDR1 SGHTA, CDR2 FQGNSA. The CDR3 has 14 residues. CDR3 sequence: CASSYRQGPYEQYF. DNA for the CDR3: TGTGCCAGCAGCTATAGACAGGGTCCCTACGAGCAGTACTTC.

This clone was counted only a few times. Other nucleotide sequences from this sample produce the same CDR3. The J gene is TRBJ2-5, the V gene TRBV2, with D unclear. The CDR3 is 11 amino acids. The V and J ends lost 5 bases and 2 bases respectively, with 3 bases between them. Germline V gene data show CDR1 as SNHLY and CDR2 as FYNNEI. The CDR3 reads CASSLQETQYF. CDR3 sequence (DNA): TGTGCCAGCAGTCTGCAAGAGACCCAGTACTTC.

V is TRBV5-1 and J is TRBJ1-4; maybe TRBD1 (6 bases). The CDR3 consists of 14 residues. Germline V gene data show CDR1 as SGHRS and CDR2 as YFSETQ. Trimming took off 7 bases at V and 4 bases at J, with 14 bases between the two ends. The CDR3, as DNA: TGCGCCAGCGGGGGCGGGCGGAATAATGAAAAACTGTTTTTT. This encodes CASGGGRNNEKLFF.

The chain joins TRBV11-2 to TRBJ2-7; 7 bases align to TRBD2. CDR3 length equals 17 residues. The junction had 14 bases not matched to a gene; V was cut back by 4 bases and J by 2 bases. CDR1 and CDR2 (germline): SGHAT, FQNNGV. CDR3 DNA sequence: TGTGCCAGCAGCTCTAGAATCGTGCGGGGGATCACCTACGAGCAGTACTTC. This sequence encodes CASSSRIVRGITYEQYF.

As to this clone: Other DNA sequences in the same sample also yield this CDR3. The chain is built from TRBV28 and TRBJ2-2; tentative D call: TRBD1 (6 bases). Deletions cut 4 bases from V and 5 bases from J, with 11 bases between. The V gene's germline CDR1 is MDHEN and CDR2 SYDVKM. CDR3 length: 14 amino acids. The CDR3 region is CASSSGHPTGELFF. The CDR3 DNA reads as TGTGCCAGCAGTTCGGGACATCCTACCGGGGAGCTGTTTTTT.

The chain joins TRBV29-1 to TRBJ1-3; no definite D call. Germline values: CDR1 SQVTM, CDR2 ANQGSEA. V shed 6 bases and J shed 0 bases, with 12 bases lying between them. This CDR3 region has 14 residues. CDR3 loop: CSVTDGNSGNTIYF. CDR3 nucleotides: TGCAGCGTCACGGACGGAAACTCTGGAAACACCATATATTTT.

The chain has TRBV4-1 and TRBJ2-1; 10 bases match TRBD2. Germline V gene data show CDR1 as MGHRA and CDR2 as YSYEKL. CDR3 length: 19 residues. J lost 0 bases, V lost 2 bases, and 10 bases had no gene match. The CDR3 spells CASSQHPPRLAGSYNEQFF. Here the CDR3 DNA reads TGCGCCAGCAGCCAACACCCCCCACGACTAGCGGGCTCCTACAATGAGCAGTTCTTC.

The chain has TRBV7-9 and TRBJ2-7; 8 bases map to TRBD1. The CDR3 runs to 13 residues. Germline assignment: CDR1 SEHNR and CDR2 FQNEAQ (reference sequence). After removal of 8 bases from V and 3 bases from J, the junction contained 6 bases not matched to a gene. The CDR3 nucleotides are TGTGCCAGCGTCGGGACAGGCATCTACGAGCAGTACTTC. Translation: CASVGTGIYEQYF.

The chain couples TRBV5-1 to TRBJ1-1; 10 bases align to TRBD1. Germline V gives CDR1 SGHRS, CDR2 YFSETQ. The ends lost 0 bases at V and 10 bases at J; junction bases unmatched: 12. This CDR3 region has 16 residues. The CDR3 here is CASSLEFGTGARGAFF. The CDR3 region has the DNA TGCGCCAGCAGCTTGGAATTCGGGACAGGGGCGAGAGGAGCTTTCTTT.

V is TRBV5-4 and J is TRBJ1-6; D may be TRBD1 (5 bases). The CDR3 extends over 14 amino acids. Germline CDR1 and CDR2: SGHNT and YYREEE (reference sequence). Trimming cost V 7 bases and J 8 bases, with 16 bases left between them. The CDR3 DNA reads TGTGCCAGCTCCAGCGGGTTGGGGGATTCACCCCTCCACTTT. Protein: CASSSGLGDSPLHF.

This chain joins TRBV28 and TRBJ2-1, with D possibly called TRBD1 or TRBD2 (5 bases each). Trimming stripped 7 bases from V and 0 bases from J, with 10 bases between. The germline V gene has CDR1 MDHEN and CDR2 SYDVKM. CDR3 length equals 14 residues. CDR3 sequence: CASIEGYSYNEQFF. The CDR3 DNA sequence: TGTGCCAGCATCGAGGGGTACTCCTACAATGAGCAGTTCTTC.

The CDR3 spells CASSPLAGSYSGANVLTF. CDR3 sequence (DNA): TGTGCCAGCTCACCCCTGGCAGGGAGCTATTCTGGGGCCAACGTCCTGACTTTC. The chain joins TRBV18 to TRBJ2-6; TRBD1 or TRBD2 may be the D gene (5 bases each). V lost 3 bases, J lost 1 base, and 16 bases lay in between. The CDR3 contains 18 residues. The germline V gene encodes CDR1 KGHSH and CDR2 LQKENI.

This clone appeared a single time. The rearrangement uses TRBV5-1 and TRBJ2-5, with D possibly TRBD1 on 5 matching bases. Per the germline V gene, CDR1 is SGHRS and CDR2 is YFSETQ. Trimming pared 0 bases from V and 1 base from J, leaving 16 bases between. The CDR3 runs 17 residues. This chain's CDR3 is CASSLGLGAASQETQYF. The DNA for the CDR3 is TGCGCCAGCAGCTTGGGTCTAGGGGCAGCCTCCCAAGAGACCCAGTACTTC.

The chain joins TRBV6-1 to TRBJ2-1; D is possibly TRBD1 (5 bases). Germline-derived CDR1 and CDR2 are MNHNS and SASEGT. This CDR3 has 10 amino acids. The V end was cut by 7 bases, the J end by 15 bases, with 13 bases between. This CDR3 reads CASKTTDAFF. The CDR3 nucleotides read TGTGCCAGCAAAACGACAGATGCGTTCTTC.

The rearrangement uses TRBV28 and TRBJ1-2; D might be TRBD1 (6 bases). This CDR3 has 15 residues. Germline lookup yields CDR1 MDHEN and CDR2 SYDVKM. Deletions cut 6 bases from V and 3 bases from J, with 17 bases between. The CDR3 loop is CASSKITGYDYGYTF. The CDR3 coding sequence is TGTGCCAGCAGCAAAATAACAGGGTATGACTATGGCTACACCTTC.

This chain uses TRBV29-1 with TRBJ1-1; a weak D match, TRBD1 (5 bases). The CDR3 runs to 13 residues. In germline, CDR1 is SQVTM, CDR2 ANQGSEA. V was clipped by 2 bases and J by 0 bases, with 7 bases between them. The CDR3 region is CSVERTLNTEAFF. The DNA of the CDR3 is TGCAGCGTTGAAAGGACACTGAACACTGAAGCTTTCTTT.

The chain recombines TRBV6-5 with TRBJ1-2; D may be TRBD1 (6 bases). This CDR3 contains 14 residues. CDR1 and CDR2 (germline): MNHEY, SVGAGI. Trimming took off 5 bases at V and 8 bases at J, with 18 bases between the two ends. The CDR3 sequence is CASSQGTAFMGYTF. In nucleotides, the CDR3 is TGTGCCAGCAGTCAGGGGACCGCATTCATGGGCTACACCTTC.

Note on this clone: The same CDR3 can be traced to other DNA sequences in this sample. The gene calls are TRBV28 and TRBJ2-2; D uncertain. This CDR3 is 12 amino acids long. Germline values: CDR1 MDHEN, CDR2 SYDVKM. V lost 3 bases to trimming and J lost 5 bases, with 4 bases between them. CDR3 nucleotide sequence: TGTGCCAGCAGTTTGGGGACCGGGGAGCTGTTTTTT. Protein sequence: CASSLGTGELFF.

The chain is built from TRBV5-1 and TRBJ1-1; 7 bases agree with TRBD1. This CDR3 spans 15 amino acids. Germline V lookup: CDR1 SGHRS, CDR2 YFSETQ. V lost 8 bases, J lost 4 bases, and 14 bases stayed unmatched. The CDR3 spells CASFSTRDRPTEAFF. The DNA of the CDR3 is TGCGCCAGTTTCTCGACGAGGGACAGACCCACTGAAGCTTTCTTT.

CDR3 in amino acids: CATRNGGAIYDNQPQHF. The CDR3 DNA reads as TGTGCCACCAGAAACGGGGGGGCGATTTATGACAATCAGCCCCAGCATTTT. This rearrangement joins TRBV28 to TRBJ1-5; a weak D match, TRBD1 (6 bases). The germline V gene has CDR1 MDHEN and CDR2 SYDVKM. CDR3 length: 17 amino acids. Trimming removed 10 bases from V and 3 bases from J, with 25 bases in between.

The rearrangement joins TRBV10-3 to TRBJ2-7; unclear D gene. Trimming cost V 2 bases and J 6 bases, with 14 bases left between them. The germline V gene has CDR1 ENHRY and CDR2 SYGVKD. The CDR3 extends over 14 amino acids. CDR3 region: CAISEPSSVPEQYF. CDR3 in DNA: TGTGCCATCAGTGAGCCCAGTTCGGTACCCGAGCAGTACTTC.

V gene TRBV27 combines with J gene TRBJ2-7, with TRBD2 matching over 7 bases. Per the germline V gene, CDR1 is MNHEY and CDR2 is SMNVEV (reference sequence). CDR3 size: 13 residues. After removal of 5 bases from V and 2 bases from J, the junction contained 3 bases not matched to a gene. CDR3 in amino acids: CASSTRGAYEQYF. CDR3 nucleotide sequence: TGTGCCAGCAGTACCCGGGGGGCCTACGAGCAGTACTTC.

This clone was observed once. The chain couples TRBV7-6 to TRBJ2-1; 8 bases align to TRBD2. CDR1 SGHVS and CDR2 FNYEAQ come from the germline V gene. The V gene end was trimmed by 5 bases and the J gene end by 8 bases; junction bases not matched to a gene: 11. The CDR3 contains 15 residues. CDR3 sequence (DNA): TGTGCCAGCAGCCCCCGAGCGGGAGTCGCGTATGAGCAGTTCTTC. This sequence encodes CASSPRAGVAYEQFF.